This TCR beta chain came from a study of blood T cell repertoires in COVID-19. Study summary: Italy, Spain and the United States were the sources of the convalescent and acute COVID-19 samples.

CDR1 and CDR2 from the germline V gene are MNHEY and SMNVEV (reference sequence). The CDR3 loop spans 17 amino acids. The J segment lost 6 bases and the V segment lost 5 bases, leaving 10 bases of the junction unmatched. Under the authors' procedure: Reference gene primer amplification yielded estimated nucleated cell counts. Sequencing used immunoSEQ multiplex PCR; TCRdb keeps in-frame clones, though not all of them. D and trimming come from the DNA, and the V and J calls and clone size come from that table. The data hold about 98,000 clones, with roughly 82% observed a single time. This clonotype originated in a man between 65 and 85 years old with active or convalescent COVID-19. The sequenced sample consisted of peripheral blood. The chain uses TRBV27 and TRBJ2-1; 13 nucleotides match TRBD2. The CDR3 bases are TGTGCCAGCAGTATCAGACTAGCGGGGGGTCGACTCAATGAGCAGTTCTTC. Its translation: CASSIRLAGGRLNEQFF.